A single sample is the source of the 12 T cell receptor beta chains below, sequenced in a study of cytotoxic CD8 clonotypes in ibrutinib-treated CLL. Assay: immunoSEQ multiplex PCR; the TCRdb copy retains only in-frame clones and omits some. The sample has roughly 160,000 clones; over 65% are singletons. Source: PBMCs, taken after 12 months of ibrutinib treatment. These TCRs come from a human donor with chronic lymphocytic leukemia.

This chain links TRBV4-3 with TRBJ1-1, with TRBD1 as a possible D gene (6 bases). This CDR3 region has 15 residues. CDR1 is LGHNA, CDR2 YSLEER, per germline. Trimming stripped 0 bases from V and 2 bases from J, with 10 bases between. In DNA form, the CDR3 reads TGCGCCAGCAGCCAAGATAACAGGGAAAACACTGAAGCTTTCTTT. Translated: CASSQDNRENTEAFF.

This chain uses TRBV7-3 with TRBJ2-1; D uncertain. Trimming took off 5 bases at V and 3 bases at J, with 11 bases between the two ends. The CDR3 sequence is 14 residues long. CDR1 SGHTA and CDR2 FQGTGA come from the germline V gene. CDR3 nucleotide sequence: TGTGCCAGCAGCGCCTCACTCTACTACAATGAGCAGTTCTTC. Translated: CASSASLYYNEQFF.

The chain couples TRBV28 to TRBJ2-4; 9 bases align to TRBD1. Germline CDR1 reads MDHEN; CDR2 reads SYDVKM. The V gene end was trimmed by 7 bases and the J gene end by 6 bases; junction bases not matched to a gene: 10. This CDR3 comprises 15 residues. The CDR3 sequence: CASNPGQGIPNIQYF. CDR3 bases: TGTGCCAGCAACCCGGGACAGGGCATCCCAAACATTCAGTACTTC.

The CDR3 here is CASSPNRDSDGYTF. CDR3 DNA sequence: TGTGCCAGCTCCCCAAACCGGGACTCAGATGGCTACACCTTC. V is TRBV18 and J is TRBJ1-2, with D possibly being TRBD1 (5 bases). Deletions cut 6 bases from V and 6 bases from J, with 17 bases between. The CDR3 contains 14 residues. CDR1 KGHSH and CDR2 LQKENI come from the germline V gene.

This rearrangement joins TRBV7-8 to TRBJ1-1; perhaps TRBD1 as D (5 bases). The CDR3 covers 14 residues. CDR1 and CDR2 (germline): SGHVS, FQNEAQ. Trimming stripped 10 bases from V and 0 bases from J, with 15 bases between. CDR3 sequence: CATISGTMNTEAFF. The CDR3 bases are TGTGCCACCATATCCGGGACGATGAACACTGAAGCTTTCTTT.

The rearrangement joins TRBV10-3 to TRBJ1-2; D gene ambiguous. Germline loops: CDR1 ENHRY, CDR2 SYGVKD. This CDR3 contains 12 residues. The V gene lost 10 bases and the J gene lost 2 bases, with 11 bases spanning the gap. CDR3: CASAEGNYGYTF. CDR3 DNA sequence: TGTGCCAGCGCCGAAGGAAACTATGGCTACACCTTC.

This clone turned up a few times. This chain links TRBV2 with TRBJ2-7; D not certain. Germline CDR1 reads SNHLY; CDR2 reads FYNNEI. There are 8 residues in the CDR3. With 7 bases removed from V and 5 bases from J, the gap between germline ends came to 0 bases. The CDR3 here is CASNEQYF. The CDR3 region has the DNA TGTGCCAGCAACGAGCAGTACTTC.

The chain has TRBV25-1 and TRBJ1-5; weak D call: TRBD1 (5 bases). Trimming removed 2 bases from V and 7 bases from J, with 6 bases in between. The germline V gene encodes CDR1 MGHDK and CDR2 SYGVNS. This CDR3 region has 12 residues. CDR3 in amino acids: CASSEGGQPQHF. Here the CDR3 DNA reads TGTGCCAGCAGTGAAGGGGGGCAGCCCCAGCATTTT.

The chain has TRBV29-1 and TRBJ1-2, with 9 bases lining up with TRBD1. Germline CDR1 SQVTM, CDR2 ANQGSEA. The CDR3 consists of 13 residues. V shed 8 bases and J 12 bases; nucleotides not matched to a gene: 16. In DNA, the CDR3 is TGCAGCTCCGATCCGGGACAGGGATCTTTCGACACCTTC. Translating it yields CSSDPGQGSFDTF.

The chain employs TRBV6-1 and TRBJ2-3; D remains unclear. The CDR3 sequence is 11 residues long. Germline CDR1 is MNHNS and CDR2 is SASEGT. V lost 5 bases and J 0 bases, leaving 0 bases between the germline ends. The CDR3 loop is CASSSTDTQYF. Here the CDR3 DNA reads TGTGCCAGCAGTAGCACAGATACGCAGTATTTT.

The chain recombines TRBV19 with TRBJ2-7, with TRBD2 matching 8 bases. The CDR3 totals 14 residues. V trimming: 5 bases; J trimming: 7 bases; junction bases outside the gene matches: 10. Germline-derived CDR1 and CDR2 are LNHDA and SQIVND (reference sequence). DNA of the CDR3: TGTGCCAGTAGTGTTGAGCGGGAGATTGGTGAGCAGTACTTC. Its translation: CASSVEREIGEQYF.

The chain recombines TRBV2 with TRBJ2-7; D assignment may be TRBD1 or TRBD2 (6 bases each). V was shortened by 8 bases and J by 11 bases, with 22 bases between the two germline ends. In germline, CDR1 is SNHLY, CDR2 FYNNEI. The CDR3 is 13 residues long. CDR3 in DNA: TGTGCCAGCGTTGACGCAGGGCGGGACAAAAAGTACTTC. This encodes CASVDAGRDKKYF.